These 31 T cell receptor beta chains originate from one sample sequenced in a study of graft-versus-host responses after intestinal transplantation. Their antigens are not known. Repertoires were generated with immunoSEQ multiplex PCR, while TCRdb's copy carries only in-frame clones and drops some. This table holds tens of thousands of clones, roughly 91% found once. Here the sequenced sample was unstimulated CD4+ T cells sorted from spleen or lymph node cells, taken before intestinal transplant. Receptors were obtained from a human donor who received an intestinal transplant.

The chain joins TRBV10-3 to TRBJ1-2; D not certain. The CDR3 runs to 14 residues. The V end was cut by 0 bases, the J end by 2 bases, with 7 bases between. Germline values: CDR1 ENHRY, CDR2 SYGVKD. The CDR3: CAISESPKNYGYTF. The DNA for the CDR3 is TGTGCCATCAGTGAGTCCCCCAAAAACTATGGCTACACCTTC.

The V call is TRBV6-5, the J call TRBJ1-2; D may be TRBD1 (5 bases). The CDR3 has 14 amino acids. V lost 1 base, J lost 4 bases, and 10 bases lay in between. CDR1 is MNHEY and CDR2 is SVGAGI in the germline V gene. The CDR3 loop is CASSYLGRGYGYTF. The CDR3 bases are TGTGCCAGCAGTTACTTGGGGCGCGGCTATGGCTACACCTTC.

V gene TRBV21-1 combines with J gene TRBJ1-6; the table assigns TRBD1, which was not confirmed against the DNA. TRBV21-1 is a listed pseudogene. The CDR3 covers 16 residues. In DNA form, the CDR3 reads TGTGCCAGCAGCAACGAACCGAACAGGCAGCATTCACCCCTCCACTTT. Protein sequence: CASSNEPNRQHSPLHF.

As DNA, the CDR3 is TGTGCCAGCAGCTTAAATCCCGGAGCTGCCTACGAGCAGTACTTC. Translated, it gives CASSLNPGAAYEQYF. The chain is built from TRBV11-2 and TRBJ2-7, with D hard to call. V was clipped by 2 bases and J by 2 bases, with 13 bases between them. CDR3 size: 15 residues. From germline, CDR1 is SGHAT and CDR2 FQNNGV.

The chain employs TRBV7-2 and TRBJ2-7, with D tentatively TRBD1 (6 bases). Germline CDR1 SGHTA, CDR2 FQGNSA. This CDR3 region has 15 residues. The ends were cut back, 2 bases at V and 0 bases at J, with 11 bases in the middle. The CDR3 loop reads CASSLIGGLSYEQYF. CDR3 bases: TGTGCCAGCAGCTTAATAGGGGGTCTCTCCTACGAGCAGTACTTC.

This clone was recorded a few times. This chain links TRBV2 with TRBJ1-4, with 7 bases aligning to TRBD1. The CDR3 covers 14 residues. Losses at the gene ends were 11 bases for V and 7 bases for J; bases not matched to a gene: 13. Germline V gene sequence: CDR1 SNHLY, CDR2 FYNNEI. The CDR3 coding sequence is TGTGCCTCCTGGGGAGACAGGGCCGGTGAAAAACTGTTTTTT. Its protein product is CASWGDRAGEKLFF.

This chain joins TRBV15 and TRBJ2-3; D not resolved. The V end was cut by 6 bases, the J end by 2 bases, with 9 bases between. Germline-derived CDR1 and CDR2 are LNHNV and YYDKDF (reference sequence). CDR3 length: 13 residues. CDR3 nucleotides: TGTGCCACCAGGGCCAGTTACACAGATACGCAGTATTTT. As protein: CATRASYTDTQYF.

V and J are TRBV30 and TRBJ1-5; TRBD1 matches 7 bases. The CDR3 covers 13 residues. Germline V gives CDR1 GTSNPN, CDR2 SVGIG (reference sequence). Trimming removed 5 bases from V and 3 bases from J; junction bases left unmatched: 4. The CDR3, as DNA: TGTGCCTGGGCAGGGGGTGACAATCAGCCCCAGCATTTT. This gives the protein CAWAGGDNQPQHF.

CDR3 in amino acids: CAWGSDGGPTDTQYF. CDR3 bases: TGTGCCTGGGGTTCAGACGGGGGGCCCACAGATACGCAGTATTTT. V and J are TRBV30 and TRBJ2-3; TRBD2 might be the D (7 bases). Germline V gene sequence: CDR1 GTSNPN, CDR2 SVGIG (reference sequence). This CDR3 comprises 15 residues. V dropped 5 bases and J dropped 2 bases, with 17 bases sitting between them.

V is TRBV10-3 and J is TRBJ2-7; 12 bases are shared with TRBD2. The junction had 2 bases not matched to a gene; V was cut back by 5 bases and J by 3 bases. CDR1 is ENHRY and CDR2 is SYGVKD in the germline V gene. CDR3 length: 14 amino acids. In DNA, the CDR3 is TGTGCCATCAGTCCGGGACTAGCGGGCTACGAGCAGTACTTC. Protein sequence: CAISPGLAGYEQYF.

The chain joins TRBV6-6 to TRBJ2-5, with 8 bases identical to TRBD2. The CDR3 is made up of 14 amino acids. Losses at the gene ends were 6 bases for V and 5 bases for J; bases not matched to a gene: 8. Looked up from germline, CDR1 is MNHNY and CDR2 is SVGAGI (reference sequence). Here the CDR3 reads CASRYREGGETQYF. CDR3 coding DNA: TGTGCCAGCAGATACCGGGAGGGAGGGGAGACCCAGTACTTC.

The chain recombines TRBV19 with TRBJ1-5; maybe TRBD1 (5 bases). Trimming cost V 5 bases and J 7 bases, with 9 bases left between them. The CDR3 is 12 amino acids. Germline CDR1 and CDR2: LNHDA and SQIVND (reference sequence). The DNA for the CDR3 is TGTGCCAGTAGTCCCCAGGGACAGCCCCAGCATTTT. It yields the protein CASSPQGQPQHF. Looking up the rest from reference TRBV19 and TRBJ1-5 gives the full variable domain: DGGITQSPKYLFRKEGQNVTLSCEQNLNHDAMYWYRQDPGQGLRLIYYSQIVNDFQKGDIAEGYSVSREKKESFPLTVTSAQKNPTAFYLCASSPQGQPQHFGDGTRLSIL.

The chain combines TRBV29-1 with TRBJ2-4; possible D gene TRBD1, 5 bases. This CDR3 has 12 residues. Germline V gene lookup returns CDR1 SQVTM and CDR2 ANQGSEA. V lost 5 bases and J lost 8, with 13 bases in between. The CDR3 bases are TGCAGCGTTCAATCAGGGATGGACATTCAGTACTTC. This gives the protein CSVQSGMDIQYF.

This chain uses TRBV18 with TRBJ2-1; D gene unclear. The CDR3 sequence is 16 residues long. Germline V gene sequence: CDR1 KGHSH, CDR2 LQKENI. Trimming removed 0 bases at V and 0 bases at J, with 9 bases between. CDR3 DNA sequence: TGTGCCAGCTCACCACCCGACATCCCCTCCTACAATGAGCAGTTCTTC. Its protein product is CASSPPDIPSYNEQFF.

The J gene is TRBJ2-7, the V gene TRBV6-1; 7 nucleotides align to TRBD1. CDR3 size: 17 residues. V lost 3 bases to trimming and J lost 4 bases; unmatched junction nucleotides: 15. Germline V lookup: CDR1 MNHNS, CDR2 SASEGT. The CDR3 DNA reads TGTGCCAGCAGTGAGTTGGGACAGCCTGAGGGGGTTTACGAGCAGTACTTC. Protein: CASSELGQPEGVYEQYF.

This chain links TRBV7-2 with TRBJ2-5, with D possibly matching TRBD1 (6 bases). Germline CDR1 reads SGHTA; CDR2 reads FQGNSA. Trimming shortened V by 3 bases and J by 3 bases, and 17 bases separated the two germline ends. The CDR3 runs 16 residues. For the CDR3, the DNA is TGTGCCAGCAGCTTGCCCCGCGGCAGGGGTAAAGAGACCCAGTACTTC. Translating gives CASSLPRGRGKETQYF. The whole variable domain, remainder taken from reference TRBV7-2 and TRBJ2-5, is GAGVSQSPSNKVTEKGKDVELRCDPISGHTALYWYRQSLGQGLEFLIYFQGNSAPDKSGLPSDRFSAERTGGSVSTLTIQRTQQEDSAVYLCASSLPRGRGKETQYFGPGTRLLVL.

The chain is built from TRBV21-1 and TRBJ2-2; the DNA was not compared with TRBD2, the D call given in the table. TRBV21-1 is a recognized pseudogene. The CDR3 covers 10 residues. The CDR3 DNA reads TGTGCCAGCAGCCTCGGGGAGCTGTTTTTT. Protein product: CASSLGELFF.

This clone was seen just once. V and J are TRBV27 and TRBJ1-2; D is unclear. The germline V gene encodes CDR1 MNHEY and CDR2 SMNVEV (reference sequence). CDR3 length: 13 residues. V was pared by 2 bases and J by 4 bases, with 8 bases between. As DNA, the CDR3 is TGTGCCAGCAGTTTAAGACCGGGCTATGGCTACACCTTC. Residues: CASSLRPGYGYTF.

V is TRBV7-6 and J is TRBJ1-1; maybe TRBD1 (5 bases). The CDR3 is 15 amino acids. Trimming pared 2 bases from V and 3 bases from J, leaving 13 bases between. CDR1 and CDR2 (germline): SGHVS, FNYEAQ. The CDR3 region is CASSLMRGKDTEAFF. The CDR3 DNA is TGTGCCAGCAGCTTAATGCGGGGGAAGGACACTGAAGCTTTCTTT.

The chain uses TRBV6-5 and TRBJ1-1; D is uncertain. CDR3 size: 14 residues. Germline CDR1 MNHEY, CDR2 SVGAGI. Trimming cost V 1 base and J 5 bases, with 11 bases left between them. CDR3 sequence: CASSYFAGSTEAFF. Written as DNA, the CDR3 is TGTGCCAGCAGTTACTTCGCGGGGAGTACTGAAGCTTTCTTT.

V and J are TRBV2 and TRBJ2-5, with 9 positions matching TRBD2. Trimming took 9 bases from V and 1 from J; bases not matched to a gene: 9. CDR1 SNHLY and CDR2 FYNNEI come from the germline V gene. The CDR3 loop spans 15 amino acids. CDR3: CASINSGGLQETQYF. The CDR3 DNA reads as TGTGCCAGTATAAATAGCGGGGGCCTCCAAGAGACCCAGTACTTC.

The chain combines TRBV30 with TRBJ2-6; TRBD2 might be the D (6 bases). Trimming took 4 bases from V and 2 from J, leaving 9 bases between them. Germline CDR1 GTSNPN, CDR2 SVGIG (reference sequence). CDR3 length equals 14 residues. In nucleotides, the CDR3 is TGTGCCTGGATAAGGAGGGCTGGGGCCAACGTCCTGACTTTC. It is translated as CAWIRRAGANVLTF. The full variable domain, its missing parts supplied by reference TRBV30 and TRBJ2-6, is SQTIHQWPATLVQPVGSPLSLECTVEGTSNPNLYWYRQAAGRGLQLLFYSVGIGQISSEVPQNLSASRPQDRQFILSSKKLLLSDSGFYLCAWIRRAGANVLTFGAGSRLTVL.

This rearrangement joins TRBV29-1 to TRBJ2-6, with D hard to call. This CDR3 is built from 14 residues. Germline V gene sequence: CDR1 SQVTM, CDR2 ANQGSEA. Trimming pared 4 bases from V and 2 bases from J, leaving 9 bases between. The CDR3 sequence is CSVVATTGANVLTF. CDR3 sequence (DNA): TGCAGCGTTGTCGCGACAACTGGGGCCAACGTCCTGACTTTC.

The genes are TRBV30 and TRBJ2-1; 8 nucleotides match TRBD2. The V segment lost 0 bases and the J segment 4 bases; nucleotides outside the gene matches: 8. CDR3 length: 16 residues. Germline lookup yields CDR1 GTSNPN and CDR2 SVGIG (reference sequence). The CDR3 protein is CAWSVRSGVSYNEQFF. The CDR3 region has the DNA TGTGCCTGGAGTGTACGTAGCGGGGTCTCGTACAATGAGCAGTTCTTC.

In its sample, this clone was seen once. The rearrangement links TRBV6-5 to TRBJ2-2, with D tentatively TRBD1 (5 bases). The ends were cut back, 7 bases at V and 4 bases at J, with 7 bases in the middle. The germline V gene has CDR1 MNHEY and CDR2 SVGAGI. The CDR3 spans 12 residues. CDR3 nucleotide sequence: TGTGCCAGCACCGACAGCACCGGGGAGCTGTTTTTT. As protein: CASTDSTGELFF.

This clone has only one observation. V and J are TRBV30 and TRBJ1-1; D perhaps matches TRBD1 (6 bases). Deletions cut 1 base from V and 4 bases from J, with 7 bases between. Germline loops: CDR1 GTSNPN, CDR2 SVGIG (reference sequence). The CDR3 extends over 12 amino acids. Here the CDR3 DNA reads TGTGCCTGGAGTGGGGGGCCCACTGAAGCTTTCTTT. Translation: CAWSGGPTEAFF.

The V gene is TRBV18, the J gene TRBJ2-3, with D perhaps TRBD2 (6 bases). The V end lost 2 bases, the J end lost 6 bases, and 18 bases lay between the germline ends. Germline CDR1 KGHSH, CDR2 LQKENI. The CDR3 is 16 amino acids. The CDR3 spells CASSPGGLANSDTQYF. The DNA for the CDR3 is TGTGCCAGCTCACCAGGGGGACTGGCCAATAGTGATACGCAGTATTTT.

The chain has TRBV27 and TRBJ1-6, with a possible D match to TRBD1 (6 bases). Germline assignment: CDR1 MNHEY and CDR2 SMNVEV (reference sequence). V lost 8 bases to trimming and J lost 6 bases, with 29 bases between them. The CDR3 contains 19 residues. The CDR3 nucleotides are TGTGCCAGCCGCCCTTTAAGGTTGGGTACCCGAGGGGGTAATTCACCCCTCCACTTT. This sequence encodes CASRPLRLGTRGGNSPLHF.

The chain uses TRBV27 and TRBJ2-5, with D possibly TRBD2 on 5 matching bases. Germline CDR1 and CDR2: MNHEY and SMNVEV (reference sequence). V lost 5 bases, J lost 5 bases, and 18 bases lay in between. The CDR3 contains 15 residues. The CDR3 sequence: CASSREGIRGETQYF. CDR3 nucleotides: TGTGCCAGCAGTCGAGAGGGAATTAGAGGGGAGACCCAGTACTTC.

This clone was detected a few times. V is TRBV7-7 and J is TRBJ2-2; D not certain. The V end lost 5 bases, the J end lost 5 bases, and 9 bases lay between the germline ends. The germline CDR1 and CDR2 sequences are SSHAT and FNYEAQ (reference sequence). This CDR3 spans 13 amino acids. CDR3 in amino acids: CASSRSQTGELFF. In nucleotides, the CDR3 is TGTGCCAGCAGCAGATCACAGACCGGGGAGCTGTTTTTT.

The rearrangement joins TRBV4-2 to TRBJ2-3; D not resolved. Germline CDR1 and CDR2: LGHNA and YNFKEQ. The CDR3 runs 14 residues. V lost 7 bases, J lost 0 bases, and 11 bases lay in between. The CDR3 sequence is CASTPGPSTDTQYF. The CDR3 DNA reads as TGTGCCAGCACCCCAGGCCCGAGCACAGATACGCAGTATTTT.